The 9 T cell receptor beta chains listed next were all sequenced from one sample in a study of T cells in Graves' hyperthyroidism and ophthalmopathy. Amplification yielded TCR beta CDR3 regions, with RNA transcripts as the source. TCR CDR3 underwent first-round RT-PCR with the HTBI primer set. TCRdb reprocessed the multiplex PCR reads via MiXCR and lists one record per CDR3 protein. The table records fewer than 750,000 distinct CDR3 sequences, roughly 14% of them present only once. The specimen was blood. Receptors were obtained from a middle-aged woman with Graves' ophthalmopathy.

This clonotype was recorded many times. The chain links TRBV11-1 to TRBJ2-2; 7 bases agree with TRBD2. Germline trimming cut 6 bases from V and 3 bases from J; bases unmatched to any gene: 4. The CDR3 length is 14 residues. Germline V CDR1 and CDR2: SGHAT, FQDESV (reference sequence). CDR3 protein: CASRLAEYTGELFF. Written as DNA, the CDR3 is TGTGCCAGCAGGCTAGCGGAATACACCGGGGAGCTGTTTTTT.

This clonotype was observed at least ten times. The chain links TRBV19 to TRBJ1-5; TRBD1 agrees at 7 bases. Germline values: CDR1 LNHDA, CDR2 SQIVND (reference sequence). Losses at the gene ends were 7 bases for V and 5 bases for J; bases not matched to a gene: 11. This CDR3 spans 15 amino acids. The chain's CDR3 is CASTRDAGGYQPQHF. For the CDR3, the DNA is TGTGCCAGTACCAGAGATGCAGGGGGATATCAGCCCCAGCATTTT.

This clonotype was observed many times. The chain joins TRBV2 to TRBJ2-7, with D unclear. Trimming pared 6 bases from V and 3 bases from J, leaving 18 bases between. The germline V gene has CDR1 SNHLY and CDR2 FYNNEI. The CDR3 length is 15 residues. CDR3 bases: TGTGCCAGCAGCCACCCTAGGTATGTTGGCTACGAGCAGTACTTC. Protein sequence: CASSHPRYVGYEQYF.

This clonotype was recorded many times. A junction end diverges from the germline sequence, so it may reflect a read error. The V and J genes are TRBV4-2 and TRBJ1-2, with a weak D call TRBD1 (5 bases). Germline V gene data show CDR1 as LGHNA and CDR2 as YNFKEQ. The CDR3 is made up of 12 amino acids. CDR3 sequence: CASSQDRETAIF. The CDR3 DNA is TGTGCCAGCAGCCAAGATAGGGAGACAGCAATCTTC.

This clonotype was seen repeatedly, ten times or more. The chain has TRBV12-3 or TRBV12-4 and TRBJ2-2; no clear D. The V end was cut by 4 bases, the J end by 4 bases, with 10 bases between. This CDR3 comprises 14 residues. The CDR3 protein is CASSSGVGTGELFF. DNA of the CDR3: TGTGCCAGCAGTTCAGGAGTTGGCACCGGGGAGCTGTTTTTT.

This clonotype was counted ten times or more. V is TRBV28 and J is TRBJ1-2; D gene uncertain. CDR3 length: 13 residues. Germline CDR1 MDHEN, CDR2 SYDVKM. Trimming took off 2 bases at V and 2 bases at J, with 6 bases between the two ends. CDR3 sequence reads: CASSLAANYGYTF. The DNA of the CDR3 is TGTGCCAGCAGTTTAGCAGCGAACTATGGCTACACCTTC.

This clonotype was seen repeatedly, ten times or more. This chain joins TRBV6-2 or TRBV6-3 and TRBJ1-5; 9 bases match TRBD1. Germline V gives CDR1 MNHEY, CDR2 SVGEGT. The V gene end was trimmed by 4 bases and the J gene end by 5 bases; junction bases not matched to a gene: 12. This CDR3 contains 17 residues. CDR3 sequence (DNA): TGTGCCAGCAGTTGGATATTCGACAGGGGGGGGGATCAGCCCCAGCATTTT. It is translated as CASSWIFDRGGDQPQHF.

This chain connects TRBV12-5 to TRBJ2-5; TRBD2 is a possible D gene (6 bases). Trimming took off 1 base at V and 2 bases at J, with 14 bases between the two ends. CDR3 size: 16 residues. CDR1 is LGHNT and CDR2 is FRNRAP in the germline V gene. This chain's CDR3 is CASGLAGTAGQETQYF. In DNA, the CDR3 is TGTGCTAGTGGTTTGGCCGGGACTGCGGGACAAGAGACCCAGTACTTC.

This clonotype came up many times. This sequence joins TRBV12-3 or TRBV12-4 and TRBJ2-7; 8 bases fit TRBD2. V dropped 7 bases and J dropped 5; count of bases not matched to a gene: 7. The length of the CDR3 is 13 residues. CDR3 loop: CASTRRGGHEQYF. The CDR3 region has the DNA TGTGCCAGCACCCGACGGGGGGGCCACGAGCAGTACTTC.